This T cell receptor beta chain is drawn from a study of CD8 T cells in Susac syndrome. Sequencing of TCR beta drew on CD8+ and CD4+ T cells from blood. Healthy donors, matched for age and sex, constituted the control group. After extraction with the RNeasy kit, roughly 0.45 to 1 ug of the RNA was reverse transcribed using random hexamers. Across 54 Vbeta and 13 Jbeta, TCR beta CDR3 was amplified with immunoSEQ multiplex PCR. TCRdb reprocessed the immunoSEQ multiplex PCR reads via MiXCR and lists one record per CDR3 protein. The sample lists fewer than 150,000 distinct CDR3 sequences, around 94% seen once, with approximately 0.3% in the top ten. This CDR3 has 15 amino acids. The V gene lost 0 bases and the J gene lost 1 base, with 10 bases spanning the gap. CDR1 is SGHNT and CDR2 is YYREEE in the germline V gene (reference sequence).

The receptor was isolated from a human donor in good health. The sequenced material came from CD8+ T cells from PBMCs. The rearrangement uses TRBV5-4 and TRBJ1-2, with D unresolved. CDR3 loop: CASSLESDLNYGYTF. CDR3 nucleotides: TGTGCCAGCAGCTTGGAGTCAGACCTTAACTATGGCTACACCTTC. Together with reference TRBV5-4 and TRBJ1-2, the CDR3 gives the full variable domain: ETGVTQSPTHLIKTRGQQVTLRCSSQSGHNTVSWYQQALGQGPQFIFQYYREEENGRGNFPPRFSGLQFPNYSSELNVNALELDDSALYLCASSLESDLNYGYTFGSGTRLTVV.